The entry below describes one T cell receptor beta chain. Libraries targeted TCR beta using 5' RACE with UMIs. TCRdb re-called the 5' RACE reads, yielding one record per CDR3 amino acid sequence without DNA. Its listing shows some 10,000 distinct CDR3 sequences. The sample originates from a study of human CD8 memory T cell subsets. The CDR3 spans 13 residues. Sequences were obtained from CD8+ T cells from PBMCs. The source of this sequence is a human donor in good health. The rearrangement uses TRBV5-7 and TRBJ2-7. TRBV5-7 is sorted into the ORF group, with uncertain function. CDR3 loop: CASSLWESHEQYF.